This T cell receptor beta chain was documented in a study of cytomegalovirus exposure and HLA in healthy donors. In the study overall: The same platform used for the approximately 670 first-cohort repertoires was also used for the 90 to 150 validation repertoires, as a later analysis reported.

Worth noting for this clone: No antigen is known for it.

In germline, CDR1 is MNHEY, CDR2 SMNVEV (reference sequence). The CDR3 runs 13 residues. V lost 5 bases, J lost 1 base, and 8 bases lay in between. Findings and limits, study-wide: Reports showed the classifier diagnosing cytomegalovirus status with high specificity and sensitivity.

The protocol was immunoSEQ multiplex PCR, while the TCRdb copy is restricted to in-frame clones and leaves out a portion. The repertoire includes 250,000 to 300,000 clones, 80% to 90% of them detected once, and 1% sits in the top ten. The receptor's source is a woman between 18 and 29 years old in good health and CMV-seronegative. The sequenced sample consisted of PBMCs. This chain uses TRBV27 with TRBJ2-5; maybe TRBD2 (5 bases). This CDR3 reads CASSRAVQETQYF. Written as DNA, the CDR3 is TGTGCCAGCAGTAGAGCGGTCCAAGAGACCCAGTACTTC.